Detailed here is one TCR beta chain. The antigen remains undetermined. The data originate from a study of human T cells and chemical hapten exposure. Across the whole study: Largely, small differences in pooled library volume made per-sample TCR yields vary.

Per germline, CDR1 SGHDN and CDR2 FVKESK. The CDR3 runs to 14 residues. The V gene lost 1 base and the J gene lost 0 bases, with 4 bases spanning the gap. TCRdb used MiXCR to reprocess the RACE reads, holding one entry per CDR3 protein. The sample has 95,000 to 150,000 distinct CDR3 sequences; 10% to 12% are singletons. Time point noted: patch test 3, about 24 weeks after DPC sensitization. Treatment described: therapeutic diphenylcyclopropenone sensitization with weekly scalp DPC. Every patch test was put on after a blood sample was taken. General observations from the study: Controls formed significantly fewer large CDR3 similarity clusters than expanded TCRs did. Counts of TCRs expanded at PT1 correlated positively with patch test score.

V usage is TRBV14 and J usage is TRBJ2-1; D unresolved. The TCR sequence derives from a woman aged 45-65 years with alopecia areata. Some clones in this sample may be carry-over from other donors' samples. The sample consisted of whole blood, taken in connection with sensitization to the hapten diphenylcyclopropenone (DPC). This CDR3 is CASSQVISYNEQFF. The CDR3 nucleotides read TGTGCCAGCAGCCAAGTTATCTCCTACAATGAGCAGTTCTTC.